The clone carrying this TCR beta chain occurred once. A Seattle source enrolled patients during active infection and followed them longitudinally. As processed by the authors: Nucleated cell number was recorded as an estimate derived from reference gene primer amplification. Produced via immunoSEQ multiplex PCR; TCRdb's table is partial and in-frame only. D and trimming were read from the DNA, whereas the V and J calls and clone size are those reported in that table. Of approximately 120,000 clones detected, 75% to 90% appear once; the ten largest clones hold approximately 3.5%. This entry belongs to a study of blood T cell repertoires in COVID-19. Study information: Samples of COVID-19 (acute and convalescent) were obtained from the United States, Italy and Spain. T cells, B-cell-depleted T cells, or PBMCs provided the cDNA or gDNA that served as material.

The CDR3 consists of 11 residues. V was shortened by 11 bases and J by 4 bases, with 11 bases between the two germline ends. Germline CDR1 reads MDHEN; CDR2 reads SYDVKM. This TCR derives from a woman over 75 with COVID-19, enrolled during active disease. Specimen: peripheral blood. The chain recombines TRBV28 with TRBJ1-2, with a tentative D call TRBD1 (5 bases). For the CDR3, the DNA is TGTGCCGCGGGGGTTGGCTATGGCTACACCTTC. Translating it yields CAAGVGYGYTF.